The 9 T cell receptor beta chains listed next were all sequenced from one sample in a study of cytomegalovirus exposure and HLA in healthy donors. A multiplex PCR was run with 60 Vbeta primers and 13 Jbeta primers. TCRdb keeps only in-frame clones here, not all; method: immunoSEQ multiplex PCR. Counted here are around 140,000 clones, approximately 78% occurring once; the ten biggest clones make up around 8.1%. The sample was PBMCs. The receptor set was obtained from a woman aged 45-65 years in good health and CMV-seropositive.

This clone was observed once. The chain combines TRBV7-8 with TRBJ1-1; D may be TRBD1 (5 bases). V was pared by 2 bases and J by 3 bases, with 10 bases between. The CDR3 consists of 14 residues. Germline V gene data show CDR1 as SGHVS and CDR2 as FQNEAQ. The CDR3 DNA reads TGTGCCAGCAGCTTACAGGGCTTGTACACTGAAGCTTTCTTT. It translates to CASSLQGLYTEAFF.

The chain joins TRBV19 to TRBJ2-7; a weak D match, TRBD2 (5 bases). Trimming stripped 8 bases from V and 2 bases from J, with 13 bases between. Germline V gene data show CDR1 as LNHDA and CDR2 as SQIVND (reference sequence). The CDR3 totals 13 residues. CDR3 DNA sequence: TGTGCCAGTTCCCGGGGTAGGGCCTACGAGCAGTACTTC. The encoded protein is CASSRGRAYEQYF. Full variable domain (remainder filled in from reference TRBV19 and TRBJ2-7): DGGITQSPKYLFRKEGQNVTLSCEQNLNHDAMYWYRQDPGQGLRLIYYSQIVNDFQKGDIAEGYSVSREKKESFPLTVTSAQKNPTAFYLCASSRGRAYEQYFGPGTRLTVT.

V gene TRBV11-3 combines with J gene TRBJ2-2; 8 nucleotides agree with TRBD1. CDR1 SGHNT and CDR2 YENEEA come from the germline V gene. This CDR3 region has 16 residues. J gave up 4 bases and V 1 base, and 5 bases lay outside the gene matches. The CDR3 protein is CASSLGDRGGTGELFF. CDR3 nucleotides: TGTGCCAGCAGCTTAGGCGACAGGGGAGGCACCGGGGAGCTGTTTTTT.

This chain joins TRBV19 and TRBJ2-3, with 14 bases lining up with TRBD2. After removal of 7 bases from V and 2 bases from J, the junction contained 8 bases not matched to a gene. Germline CDR1 LNHDA, CDR2 SQIVND (reference sequence). The CDR3 runs to 17 residues. This chain's CDR3 is CASTPRGLAGATDTQYF. The DNA of the CDR3 is TGTGCCAGTACCCCCCGGGGACTAGCGGGGGCCACAGATACGCAGTATTTT.

The chain has TRBV5-1 and TRBJ2-7; TRBD2 agrees at 15 bases. Per germline, CDR1 SGHRS and CDR2 YFSETQ. This CDR3 region has 17 residues. V lost 2 bases to trimming and J lost 4 bases; unmatched junction nucleotides: 7. The CDR3 DNA follows: TGCGCCAGCAGCTTTGGACTAGCGGGGGGGCTTACGTACGAGCAGTACTTC. Translated: CASSFGLAGGLTYEQYF.

The chain links TRBV5-1 to TRBJ2-5; the match to TRBD2 covers 8 bases. Unmatched junction bases numbered 2, after V lost 4 bases and J lost 0 bases. CDR3 length: 14 residues. Germline-derived CDR1 and CDR2 are SGHRS and YFSETQ. In DNA form, the CDR3 reads TGCGCCAGCAGCCGCGGGGGGTACCAAGAGACCCAGTACTTC. Its translation is CASSRGGYQETQYF. Based on the CDR3 plus reference TRBV5-1 and TRBJ2-5, the full variable domain is KAGVTQTPRYLIKTRGQQVTLSCSPISGHRSVSWYQQTPGQGLQFLFEYFSETQRNKGNFPGRFSGRQFSNSRSEMNVSTLELGDSALYLCASSRGGYQETQYFGPGTRLLVL.

The J gene is TRBJ2-5, the V gene TRBV7-9, with D perhaps TRBD1 (6 bases). Germline assignment: CDR1 SEHNR and CDR2 FQNEAQ (reference sequence). V lost 5 bases and J 5 bases, leaving 15 bases between the germline ends. CDR3 length equals 14 residues. CDR3 in DNA: TGTGCCAGCAGCCCGATGGGGGCGGAGGAGACCCAGTACTTC. It is translated as CASSPMGAEETQYF.

The chain employs TRBV5-6 and TRBJ1-1; D may be TRBD1 (5 bases). The CDR3 runs 12 residues. Deletions cut 1 base from V and 10 bases from J, with 11 bases between. Per germline, CDR1 SGHDT and CDR2 YYEEEE. The CDR3 is CASSLSRVGAFF. The CDR3 bases are TGTGCCAGCAGCTTGAGCAGGGTGGGAGCTTTCTTT. Filled out from reference TRBV5-6 and TRBJ1-1, the complete variable domain reads DAGVTQSPTHLIKTRGQQVTLRCSPKSGHDTVSWYQQALGQGPQFIFQYYEEEERQRGNFPDRFSGHQFPNYSSELNVNALLLGDSALYLCASSLSRVGAFFGQGTRLTVV.

The V gene is TRBV6-4, the J gene TRBJ2-7, with D possibly matching TRBD1 (5 bases). CDR1 is MRHNA and CDR2 is SNTAGT in the germline V gene. The CDR3 totals 17 residues. The V end was cut by 2 bases, the J end by 5 bases, with 22 bases between. CDR3 protein: CASSDHQQKAGLHEQYF. CDR3 in DNA: TGTGCCAGCAGTGACCACCAACAAAAGGCAGGGCTCCACGAGCAGTACTTC.